This TCR beta chain was captured by sequencing in a study of blood T cell repertoires in COVID-19. V lost 10 bases to trimming and J lost 0 bases, with 12 bases between them. The CDR3 loop spans 13 amino acids. CDR1 is MDHEN and CDR2 is SYDVKM in the germline V gene. The data were produced by immunoSEQ multiplex PCR, yet TCRdb's version contains in-frame clones alone and is incomplete. Here the sample spans about 300,000 clones, over 75% being singletons. V and J are TRBV28 and TRBJ1-1, with TRBD1 as a possible D gene (5 bases). This TCR derives from a woman aged 25-40 years with COVID-19, enrolled during active disease. The sequenced sample consisted of peripheral blood. The CDR3 DNA sequence: TGTGCCACCCACCGGGACTTGAACACTGAAGCTTTCTTT. Residues: CATHRDLNTEAFF.